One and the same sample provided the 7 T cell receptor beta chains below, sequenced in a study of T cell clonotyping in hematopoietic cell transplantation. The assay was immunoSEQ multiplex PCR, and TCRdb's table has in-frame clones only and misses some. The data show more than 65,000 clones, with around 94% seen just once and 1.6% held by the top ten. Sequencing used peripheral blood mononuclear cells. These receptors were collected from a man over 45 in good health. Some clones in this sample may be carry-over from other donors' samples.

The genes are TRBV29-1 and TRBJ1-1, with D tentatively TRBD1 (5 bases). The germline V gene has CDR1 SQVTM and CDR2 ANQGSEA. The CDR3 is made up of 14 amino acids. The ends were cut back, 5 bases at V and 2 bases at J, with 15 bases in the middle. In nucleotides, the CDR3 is TGCAGCGTTAGCCCCCGCAGGGAAAACACTGAAGCTTTCTTT. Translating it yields CSVSPRRENTEAFF.

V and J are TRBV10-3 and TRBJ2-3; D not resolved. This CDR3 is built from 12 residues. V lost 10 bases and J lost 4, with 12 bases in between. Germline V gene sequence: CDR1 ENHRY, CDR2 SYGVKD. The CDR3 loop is CATFKDPDTQYF. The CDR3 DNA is TGTGCCACCTTTAAGGACCCAGATACGCAGTATTTT.

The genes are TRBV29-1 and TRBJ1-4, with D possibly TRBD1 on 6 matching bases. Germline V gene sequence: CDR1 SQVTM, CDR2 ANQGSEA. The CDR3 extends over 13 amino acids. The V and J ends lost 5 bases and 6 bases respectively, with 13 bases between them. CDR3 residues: CSVQKGEHEKLFF. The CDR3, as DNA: TGCAGCGTTCAGAAGGGGGAACATGAAAAACTGTTTTTT. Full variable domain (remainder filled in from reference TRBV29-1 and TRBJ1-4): SAVISQKPSRDICQRGTSLTIQCQVDSQVTMMFWYRQQPGQSLTLIATANQGSEATYESGFVIDKFPISRPNLTFSTLTVSNMSPEDSSIYLCSVQKGEHEKLFFGSGTQLSVL.

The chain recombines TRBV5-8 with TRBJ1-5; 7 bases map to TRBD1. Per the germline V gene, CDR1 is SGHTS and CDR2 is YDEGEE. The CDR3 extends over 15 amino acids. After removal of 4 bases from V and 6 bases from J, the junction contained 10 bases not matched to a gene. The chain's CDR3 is CASSVGTAWGQPQHF. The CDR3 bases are TGTGCCAGCAGCGTTGGGACAGCTTGGGGTCAGCCCCAGCATTTT.

The CDR3 loop is CASSLDRPDYEQYF. Written as DNA, the CDR3 is TGCGCCAGCAGCTTGGATAGACCAGACTACGAGCAGTACTTC. The chain recombines TRBV5-1 with TRBJ2-7; D uncertain. This CDR3 is built from 14 residues. Germline assignment: CDR1 SGHRS and CDR2 YFSETQ. Trimming removed 0 bases at V and 3 bases at J, with 10 bases between.

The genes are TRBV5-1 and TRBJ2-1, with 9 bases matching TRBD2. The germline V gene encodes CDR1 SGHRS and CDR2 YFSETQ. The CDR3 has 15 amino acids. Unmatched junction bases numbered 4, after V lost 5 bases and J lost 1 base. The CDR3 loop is CASRIAGVSYNEQFF. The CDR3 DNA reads TGCGCCAGCAGGATAGCGGGAGTGTCCTACAATGAGCAGTTCTTC.

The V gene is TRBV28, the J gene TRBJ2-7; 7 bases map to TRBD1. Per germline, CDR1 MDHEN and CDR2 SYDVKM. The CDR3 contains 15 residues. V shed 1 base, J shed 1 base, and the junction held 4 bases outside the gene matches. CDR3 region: CASSLSRDSSYEQYF. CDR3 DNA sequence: TGTGCCAGCAGTTTATCCAGGGACAGTTCCTACGAGCAGTACTTC. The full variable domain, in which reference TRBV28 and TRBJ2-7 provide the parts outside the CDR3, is DVKVTQSSRYLVKRTGEKVFLECVQDMDHENMFWYRQDPGLGLRLIYFSYDVKMKEKGDIPEGYSVSREKKERFSLILESASTNQTSMYLCASSLSRDSSYEQYFGPGTRLTVT.